Detailed here is one T cell receptor beta chain. As yet, its antigen is unknown. Positive CCR7 selection of CD45RO-negative cells yielded the naive CD8 cells, and terminally differentiated effector memory CD45RA+ cells were excluded. The donors, healthy adults who were HIV-negative, had experienced no recent acute infections or vaccinations. Trimming removed 10 bases from V and 3 bases from J, with 12 bases in between. CDR3 length: 12 amino acids. CDR1 SNHLY and CDR2 FYNNEI come from the germline V gene. This record belongs to a study of shared clonotypes between healthy human individuals. Study results and caveats: The diversity represented, both genetic and in exposure history, was limited by few donors. Relative to their counterparts shared across all four donors, non-shared clonotypes exhibited diminished generation probabilities.

This table comes from immunoSEQ multiplex PCR, and its TCRdb copy is limited to in-frame clones, with some not included. Altogether about 820,000 clones are present, nearly 95% being singletons, with the ten largest covering 24%. The sequencing input was naive CD8+ T cells sorted from blood. The chain uses TRBV2 and TRBJ2-5; D may be TRBD2 (6 bases). The sequence was collected from a man between 25 and 39 years old in good health. CDR3 loop: CAIPRREETQYF. Here the CDR3 DNA reads TGTGCCATCCCTAGGAGGGAAGAGACCCAGTACTTC.